Below, one TCR beta chain is given with its context. Produced via immunoSEQ multiplex PCR; TCRdb's table is partial and in-frame only. This table holds some 18,000 clones, almost 85% found once. This specimen belongs to a study of graft-versus-host responses after intestinal transplantation. The CDR3 covers 11 residues. Looked up from germline, CDR1 is SGHDT and CDR2 is YYEEEE. The ends were cut back, 0 bases at V and 6 bases at J, with 4 bases in the middle. The genes are TRBV5-6 and TRBJ2-7; unclear D gene. This clonotype was sampled from a human patient who received an intestinal transplant, so some T cells may come from the graft donor. The specimen was PBMCs, collected 14 days after transplant. CDR3 DNA: TGTGCCAGCAGCTTGGATACCGAGCAGTACTTC. Protein product: CASSLDTEQYF.